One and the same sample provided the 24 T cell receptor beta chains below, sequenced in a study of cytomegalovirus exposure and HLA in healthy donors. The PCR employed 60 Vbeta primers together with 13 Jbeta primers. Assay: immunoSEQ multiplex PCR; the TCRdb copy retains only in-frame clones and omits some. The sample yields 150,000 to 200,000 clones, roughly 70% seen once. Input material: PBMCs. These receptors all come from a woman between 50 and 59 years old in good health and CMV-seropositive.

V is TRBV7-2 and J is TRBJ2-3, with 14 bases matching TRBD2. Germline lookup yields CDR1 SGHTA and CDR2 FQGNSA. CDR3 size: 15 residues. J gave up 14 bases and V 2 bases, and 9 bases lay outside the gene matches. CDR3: CASSLRGLAGAHGYF. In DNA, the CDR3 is TGTGCCAGCAGCTTAAGGGGACTAGCGGGGGCACATGGGTATTTT.

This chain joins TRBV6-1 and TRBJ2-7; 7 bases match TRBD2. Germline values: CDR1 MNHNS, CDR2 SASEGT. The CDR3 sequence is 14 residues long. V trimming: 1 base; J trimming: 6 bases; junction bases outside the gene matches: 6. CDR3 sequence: CASSEGPRGTEQYF. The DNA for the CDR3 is TGTGCCAGCAGTGAAGGACCGCGGGGGACCGAGCAGTACTTC.

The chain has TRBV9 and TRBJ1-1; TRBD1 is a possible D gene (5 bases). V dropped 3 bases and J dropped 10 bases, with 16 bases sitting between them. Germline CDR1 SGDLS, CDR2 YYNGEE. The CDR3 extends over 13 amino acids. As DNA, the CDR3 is TGTGCCAGCAGCGAAGCGGGGCCGATGCGAGCTTTCTTT. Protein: CASSEAGPMRAFF. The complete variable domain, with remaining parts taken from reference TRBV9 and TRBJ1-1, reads DSGVTQTPKHLITATGQRVTLRCSPRSGDLSVYWYQQSLDQGLQFLIQYYNGEERAKGNILERFSAQQFPDLHSELNLSSLELGDSALYFCASSEAGPMRAFFGQGTRLTVV.

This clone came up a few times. CDR3 DNA: TGTGCCAGCAGGCTCAACAGGGCCGGGGAGCTGTTTTTT. This sequence encodes CASRLNRAGELFF. This chain connects TRBV27 to TRBJ2-2; tentatively, D is TRBD1 (6 bases). The CDR3 has 13 residues. The germline gives CDR1 MNHEY, CDR2 SMNVEV (reference sequence). The germline V and J ends were trimmed by 6 bases and 6 bases, with 11 bases remaining between them.

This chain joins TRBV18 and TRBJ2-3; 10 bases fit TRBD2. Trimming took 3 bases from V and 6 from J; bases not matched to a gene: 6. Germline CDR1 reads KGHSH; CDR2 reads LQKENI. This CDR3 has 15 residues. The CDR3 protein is CASSPLAGVRDTQYF. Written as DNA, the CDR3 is TGTGCCAGCTCACCTCTAGCGGGGGTCCGGGATACGCAGTATTTT.

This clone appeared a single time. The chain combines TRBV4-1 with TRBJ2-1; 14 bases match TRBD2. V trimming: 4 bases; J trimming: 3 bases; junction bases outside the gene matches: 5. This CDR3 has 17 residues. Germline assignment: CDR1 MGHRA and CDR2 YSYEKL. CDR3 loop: CASSPGLAGEFYNEQFF. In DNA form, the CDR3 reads TGCGCCAGCAGCCCGGGACTAGCGGGGGAATTCTACAATGAGCAGTTCTTC.

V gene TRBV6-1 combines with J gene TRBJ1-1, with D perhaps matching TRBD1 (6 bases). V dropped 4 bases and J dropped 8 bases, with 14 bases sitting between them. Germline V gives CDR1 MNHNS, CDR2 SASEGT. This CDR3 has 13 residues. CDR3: CASSAQQGSEAFF. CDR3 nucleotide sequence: TGTGCCAGCAGTGCCCAACAGGGAAGCGAAGCTTTCTTT.

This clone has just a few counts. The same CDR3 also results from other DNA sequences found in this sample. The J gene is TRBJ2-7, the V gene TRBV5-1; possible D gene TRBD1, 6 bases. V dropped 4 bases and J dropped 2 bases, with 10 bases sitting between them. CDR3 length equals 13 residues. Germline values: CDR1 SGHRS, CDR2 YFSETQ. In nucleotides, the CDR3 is TGCGCCAGCAGCCCGGACAGAGCCTACGAGCAGTACTTC. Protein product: CASSPDRAYEQYF.

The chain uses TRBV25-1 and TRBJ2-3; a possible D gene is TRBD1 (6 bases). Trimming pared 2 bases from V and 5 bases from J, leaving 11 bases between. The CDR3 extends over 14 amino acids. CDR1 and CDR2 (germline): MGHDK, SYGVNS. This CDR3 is CASSEVGAGDTQYF. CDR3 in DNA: TGTGCCAGCAGTGAAGTGGGGGCTGGAGATACGCAGTATTTT.

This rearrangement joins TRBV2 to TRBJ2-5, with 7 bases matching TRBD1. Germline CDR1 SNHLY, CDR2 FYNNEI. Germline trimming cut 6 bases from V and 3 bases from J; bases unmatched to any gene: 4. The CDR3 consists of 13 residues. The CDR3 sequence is CASSGDSKETQYF. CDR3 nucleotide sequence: TGTGCCAGCAGCGGGGACAGTAAAGAGACCCAGTACTTC.

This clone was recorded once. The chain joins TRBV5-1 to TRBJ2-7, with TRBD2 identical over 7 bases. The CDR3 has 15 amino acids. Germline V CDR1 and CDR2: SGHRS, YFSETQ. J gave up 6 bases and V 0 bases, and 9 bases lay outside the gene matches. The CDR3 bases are TGCGCCAGCAGCTTGGACTGGGGGGGTCGCGGCGAGCAGTACTTC. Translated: CASSLDWGGRGEQYF.

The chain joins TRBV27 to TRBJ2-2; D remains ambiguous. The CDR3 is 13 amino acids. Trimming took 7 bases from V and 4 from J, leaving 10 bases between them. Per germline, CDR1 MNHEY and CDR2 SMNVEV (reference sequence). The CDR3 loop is CASKRLITGELFF. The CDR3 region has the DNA TGTGCCAGCAAGAGGCTAATCACCGGGGAGCTGTTTTTT.

CDR3: CASSFKGTGRNEQYF. The CDR3, as DNA: TGTGCCAGCAGTTTTAAGGGGACAGGGAGGAACGAGCAGTACTTC. This chain uses TRBV27 with TRBJ2-7; TRBD1 matches at 9 bases. V was pared by 3 bases and J by 5 bases, with 8 bases of the junction left unmatched. The CDR3 has 15 amino acids. The germline V gene has CDR1 MNHEY and CDR2 SMNVEV (reference sequence).

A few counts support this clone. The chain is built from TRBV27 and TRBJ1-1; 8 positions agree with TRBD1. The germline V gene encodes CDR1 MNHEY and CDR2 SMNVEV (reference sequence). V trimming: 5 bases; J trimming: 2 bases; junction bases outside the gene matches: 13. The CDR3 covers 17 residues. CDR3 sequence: CASSPSGGVRINTEAFF. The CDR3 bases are TGTGCCAGCAGTCCCTCAGGGGGCGTTAGGATAAACACTGAAGCTTTCTTT.

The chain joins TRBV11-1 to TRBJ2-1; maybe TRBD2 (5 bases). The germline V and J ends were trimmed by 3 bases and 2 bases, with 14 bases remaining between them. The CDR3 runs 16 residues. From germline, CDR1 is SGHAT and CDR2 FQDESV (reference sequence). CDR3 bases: TGTGCCAGCAGCTTCAATCCTAGCCGAACCTACAATGAGCAGTTCTTC. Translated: CASSFNPSRTYNEQFF. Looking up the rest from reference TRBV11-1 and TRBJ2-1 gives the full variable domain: EAEVAQSPRYKITEKSQAVAFWCDPISGHATLYWYRQILGQGPELLVQFQDESVVDDSQLPKDRFSAERLKGVDSTLKIQPAELGDSAMYLCASSFNPSRTYNEQFFGPGTRLTVL.

The CDR3: CASSERDRRSNQPQHF. Written as DNA, the CDR3 is TGTGCCAGCAGTGAGAGGGACAGGAGAAGCAATCAGCCCCAGCATTTT. The chain uses TRBV6-1 and TRBJ1-5, with 8 bases that match TRBD1. This CDR3 comprises 16 residues. The germline V gene has CDR1 MNHNS and CDR2 SASEGT. V trimming: 3 bases; J trimming: 1 base; junction bases outside the gene matches: 5.

DNA for the CDR3: TGTGCCAGCAGTGAAGCGCTAGGACCGAGGGCTAGCACAGATACGCAGTATTTT. It specifies CASSEALGPRASTDTQYF. The rearrangement joins TRBV2 to TRBJ2-3, with D possibly being TRBD2 (5 bases). This CDR3 spans 18 amino acids. The germline V and J ends were trimmed by 0 bases and 0 bases, with 16 bases remaining between them. CDR1 is SNHLY, CDR2 FYNNEI, per germline. The whole variable domain, remainder taken from reference TRBV2 and TRBJ2-3, is EPEVTQTPSHQVTQMGQEVILRCVPISNHLYFYWYRQILGQKVEFLVSFYNNEISEKSEIFDDQFSVERPDGSNFTLKIRSTKLEDSAMYFCASSEALGPRASTDTQYFGPGTRLTVL.

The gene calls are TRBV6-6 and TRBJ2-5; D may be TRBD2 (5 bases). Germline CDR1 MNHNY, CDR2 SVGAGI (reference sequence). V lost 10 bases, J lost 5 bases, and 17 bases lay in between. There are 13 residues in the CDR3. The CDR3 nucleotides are TGTGCCACCTCGACTATTCCCGGGGAGACCCAGTACTTC. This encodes CATSTIPGETQYF.

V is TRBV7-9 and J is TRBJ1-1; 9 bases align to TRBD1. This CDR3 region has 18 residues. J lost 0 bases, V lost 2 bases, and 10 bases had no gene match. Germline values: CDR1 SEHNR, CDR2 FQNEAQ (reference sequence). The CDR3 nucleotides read TGTGCCAGCAGCTTAATGGGACAGGGATCGTTCATGAACACTGAAGCTTTCTTT. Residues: CASSLMGQGSFMNTEAFF.

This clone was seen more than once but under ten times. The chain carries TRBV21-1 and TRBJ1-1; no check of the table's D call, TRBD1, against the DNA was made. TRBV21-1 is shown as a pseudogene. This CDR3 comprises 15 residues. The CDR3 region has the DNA TGTGCCAGCAGCACTAACACAGAGCTGCGCACTGAAGCTTTCTTT. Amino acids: CASSTNTELRTEAFF.

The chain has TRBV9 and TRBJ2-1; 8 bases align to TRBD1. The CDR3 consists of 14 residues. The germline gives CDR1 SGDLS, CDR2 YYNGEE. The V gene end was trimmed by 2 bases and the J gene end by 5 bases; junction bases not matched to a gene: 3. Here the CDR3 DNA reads TGTGCCAGCAGCGTCGGACAGGGTAACAATGAGCAGTTCTTC. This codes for CASSVGQGNNEQFF.

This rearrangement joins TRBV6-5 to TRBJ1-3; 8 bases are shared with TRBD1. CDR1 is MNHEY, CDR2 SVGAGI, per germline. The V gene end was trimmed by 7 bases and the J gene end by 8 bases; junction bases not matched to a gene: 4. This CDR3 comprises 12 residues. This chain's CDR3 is CASIGQGYTIYF. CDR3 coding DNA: TGTGCCAGCATCGGACAGGGATACACCATATATTTT.

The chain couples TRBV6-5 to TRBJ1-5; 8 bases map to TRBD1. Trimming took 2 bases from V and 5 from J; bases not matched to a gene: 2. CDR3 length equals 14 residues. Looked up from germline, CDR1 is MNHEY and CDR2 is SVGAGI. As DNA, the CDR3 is TGTGCCAGCAGTTACGGGACAGGAGATCAGCCCCAGCATTTT. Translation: CASSYGTGDQPQHF.

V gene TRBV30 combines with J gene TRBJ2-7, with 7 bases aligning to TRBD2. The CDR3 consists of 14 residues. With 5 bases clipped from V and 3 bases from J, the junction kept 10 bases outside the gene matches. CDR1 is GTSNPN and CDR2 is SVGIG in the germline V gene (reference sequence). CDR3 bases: TGTGCCTGGGGCCCTGGGGAGGGCTACTACGAGCAGTACTTC. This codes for CAWGPGEGYYEQYF. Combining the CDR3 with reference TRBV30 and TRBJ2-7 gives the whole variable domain SQTIHQWPATLVQPVGSPLSLECTVEGTSNPNLYWYRQAAGRGLQLLFYSVGIGQISSEVPQNLSASRPQDRQFILSSKKLLLSDSGFYLCAWGPGEGYYEQYFGPGTRLTVT.